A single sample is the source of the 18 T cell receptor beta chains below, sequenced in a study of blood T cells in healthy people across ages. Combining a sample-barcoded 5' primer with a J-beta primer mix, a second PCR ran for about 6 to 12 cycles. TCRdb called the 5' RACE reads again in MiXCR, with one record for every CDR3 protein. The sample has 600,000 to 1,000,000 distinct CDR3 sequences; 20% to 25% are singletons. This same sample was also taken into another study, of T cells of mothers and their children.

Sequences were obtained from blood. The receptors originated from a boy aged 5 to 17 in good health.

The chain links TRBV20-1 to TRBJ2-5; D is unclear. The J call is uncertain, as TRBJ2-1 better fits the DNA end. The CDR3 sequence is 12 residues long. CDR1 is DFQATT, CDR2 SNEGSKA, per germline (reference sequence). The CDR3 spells CSAPTQHNEQFF. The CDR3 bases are TGCAGTGCCCCAACCCAGCACAATGAGCAGTTCTTC.

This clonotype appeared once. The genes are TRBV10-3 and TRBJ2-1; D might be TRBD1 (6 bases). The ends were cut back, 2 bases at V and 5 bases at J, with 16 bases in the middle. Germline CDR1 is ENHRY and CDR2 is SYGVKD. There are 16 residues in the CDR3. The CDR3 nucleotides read TGTGCCATCAGTGAGCCTCCGGGACAACCAAACAATGAGCAGTTCTTC. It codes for CAISEPPGQPNNEQFF.

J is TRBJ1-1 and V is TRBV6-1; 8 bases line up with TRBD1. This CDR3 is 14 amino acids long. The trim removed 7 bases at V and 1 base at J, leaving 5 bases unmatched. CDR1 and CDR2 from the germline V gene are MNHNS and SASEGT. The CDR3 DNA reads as TGTGCCAGCAAGGTCGACAGGGGGAACACTGAAGCTTTCTTT. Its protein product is CASKVDRGNTEAFF.

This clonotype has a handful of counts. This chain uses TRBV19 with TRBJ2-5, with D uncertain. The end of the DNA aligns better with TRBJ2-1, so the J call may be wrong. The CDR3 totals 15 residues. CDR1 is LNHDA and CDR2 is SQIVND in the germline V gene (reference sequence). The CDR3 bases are TGTGCCAGTAGTACCCTTCGCGACGGAAACAATGAGCAGTTCTTC. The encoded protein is CASSTLRDGNNEQFF.

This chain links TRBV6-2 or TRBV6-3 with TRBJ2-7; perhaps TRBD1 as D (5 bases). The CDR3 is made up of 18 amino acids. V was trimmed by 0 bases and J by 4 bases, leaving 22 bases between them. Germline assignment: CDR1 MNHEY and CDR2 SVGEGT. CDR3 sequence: CASSYSFAAGPDPYEQYF. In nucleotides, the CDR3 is TGTGCCAGCAGTTACTCGTTTGCGGCAGGGCCCGATCCATACGAGCAGTACTTC.

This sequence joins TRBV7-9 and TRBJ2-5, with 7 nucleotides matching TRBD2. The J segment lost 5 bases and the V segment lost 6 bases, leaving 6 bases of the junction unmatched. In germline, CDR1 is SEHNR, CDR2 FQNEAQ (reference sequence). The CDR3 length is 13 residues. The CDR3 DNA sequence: TGTGCCAGCAGTCCAACAGCGGGGGAGACCCAGTACTTC. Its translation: CASSPTAGETQYF.

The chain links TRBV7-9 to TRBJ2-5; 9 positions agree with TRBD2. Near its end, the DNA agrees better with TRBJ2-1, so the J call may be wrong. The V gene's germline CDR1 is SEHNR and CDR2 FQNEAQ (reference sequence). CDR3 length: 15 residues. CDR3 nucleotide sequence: TGTGCCAGCAGCTTAGTGGCTAGCGGGGTTCATGAGCAGTTCTTC. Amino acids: CASSLVASGVHEQFF.

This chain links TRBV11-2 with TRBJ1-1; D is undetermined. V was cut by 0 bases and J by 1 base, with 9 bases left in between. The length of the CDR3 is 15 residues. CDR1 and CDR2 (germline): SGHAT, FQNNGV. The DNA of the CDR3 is TGTGCCAGCAGCTTAGATCCAGGAACGAACACTGAAGCTTTCTTT. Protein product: CASSLDPGTNTEAFF.

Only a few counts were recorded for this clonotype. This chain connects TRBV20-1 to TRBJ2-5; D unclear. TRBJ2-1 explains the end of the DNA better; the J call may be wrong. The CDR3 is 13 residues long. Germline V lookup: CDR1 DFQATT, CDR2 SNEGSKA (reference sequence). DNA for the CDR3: TGCAGTGCTCCCAGACTGAAGTCGCGCGAGCAGTTCTTC. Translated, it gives CSAPRLKSREQFF.

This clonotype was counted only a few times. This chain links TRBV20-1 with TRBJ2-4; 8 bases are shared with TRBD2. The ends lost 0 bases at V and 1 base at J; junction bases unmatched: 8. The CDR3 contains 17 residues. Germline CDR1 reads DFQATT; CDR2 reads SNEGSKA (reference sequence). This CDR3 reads CSARDPSSGGAKNIQYF. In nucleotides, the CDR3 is TGCAGTGCTAGAGATCCTTCAAGCGGGGGTGCCAAAAACATTCAGTACTTC.

The CDR3 sequence is CASSSLRGGFGGYTF. DNA of the CDR3: TGTGCCAGCAGCTCCCTCCGGGGGGGTTTTGGGGGCTACACCTTC. V gene TRBV11-2 combines with J gene TRBJ1-2, with D possibly matching TRBD1 (5 bases). V shed 4 bases and J shed 8 bases, with 20 bases lying between them. There are 15 residues in the CDR3. Germline lookup yields CDR1 SGHAT and CDR2 FQNNGV.

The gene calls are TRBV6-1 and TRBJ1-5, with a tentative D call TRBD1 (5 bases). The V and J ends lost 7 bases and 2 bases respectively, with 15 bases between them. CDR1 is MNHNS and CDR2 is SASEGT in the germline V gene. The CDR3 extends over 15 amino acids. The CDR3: CASIRDRTGNQPQHF. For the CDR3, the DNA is TGTGCCAGCATCAGAGACAGAACGGGCAATCAGCCCCAGCATTTT.

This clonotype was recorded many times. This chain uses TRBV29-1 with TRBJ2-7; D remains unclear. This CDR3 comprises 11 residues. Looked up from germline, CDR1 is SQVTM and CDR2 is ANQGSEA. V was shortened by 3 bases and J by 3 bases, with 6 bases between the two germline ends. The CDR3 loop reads CSVDSGYEQYF. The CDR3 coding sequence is TGCAGCGTTGACTCAGGCTACGAGCAGTACTTC.

CDR3 region: CASSWTAAAAYEQYF. The CDR3 bases are TGTGCCAGCAGTTGGACGGCGGCAGCAGCCTACGAGCAGTACTTC. The chain joins TRBV12-3 or TRBV12-4 to TRBJ2-5; D remains unclear. Matching the DNA end better, TRBJ2-7 makes the J call doubtful. The CDR3 runs 15 residues.

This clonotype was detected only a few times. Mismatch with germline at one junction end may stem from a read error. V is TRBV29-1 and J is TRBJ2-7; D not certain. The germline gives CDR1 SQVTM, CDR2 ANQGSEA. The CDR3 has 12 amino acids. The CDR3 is CSVEVDNYEQYF. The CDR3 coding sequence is TGCAGCGTCGAAGTAGATAACTACGAGCAGTACTTC.

CDR3 DNA: TGTGCCAGCAGCGACCTAGTGTCCAATGAGCAGTTCTTC. This codes for CASSDLVSNEQFF. The V call is TRBV9, the J call TRBJ2-1; D remains unclear. V lost 3 bases and J 6 bases, leaving 10 bases between the germline ends. This CDR3 region has 13 residues. Germline V gene sequence: CDR1 SGDLS, CDR2 YYNGEE.

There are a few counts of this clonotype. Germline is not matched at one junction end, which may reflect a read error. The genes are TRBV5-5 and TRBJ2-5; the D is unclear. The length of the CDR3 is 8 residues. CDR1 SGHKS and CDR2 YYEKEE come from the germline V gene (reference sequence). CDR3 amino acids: CASRPQLF. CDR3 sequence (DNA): TGTGCCAGCAGGCCTCAATTGTTC. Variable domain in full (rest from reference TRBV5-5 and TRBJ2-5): DAGVTQSPTHLIKTRGQQVTLRCSPISGHKSVSWYQQVLGQGPQFIFQYYEKEERGRGNFPDRFSARQFPNYSSELNVNALLLGDSALYLCASRPQLFGPGTRLLVL.

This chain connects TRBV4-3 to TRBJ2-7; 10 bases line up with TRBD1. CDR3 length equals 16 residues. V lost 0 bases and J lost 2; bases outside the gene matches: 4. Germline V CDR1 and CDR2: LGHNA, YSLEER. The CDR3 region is CASSQDRTGGTYEQYF. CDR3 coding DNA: TGCGCCAGCAGCCAAGATCGGACAGGGGGGACCTACGAGCAGTACTTC.